This T cell receptor beta chain was identified in a study of STAT5B mutations in CD4+ large granular lymphocyte leukemia. On the study more broadly: Among healthy controls, a particular HLA allele went with more CDR3 'QG' motifs.

For this clone: The antigen is unknown.

Study results and limitations: Main leukemic clonotypes were patient-specific, but 25% appeared at low frequency elsewhere. CD4-sorted patient repertoires seemed more clonal than healthy CD4+ repertoires.

Sequencing was at survey level. The assay was immunoSEQ multiplex PCR, and TCRdb's table has in-frame clones only and misses some. The repertoire holds around 31,000 clones, with around three quarters as singletons. Germline V CDR1 and CDR2: LNHDA, SQIVND (reference sequence). The CDR3 sequence is 13 residues long. J lost 11 bases, V lost 5 bases, and 10 bases had no gene match. The chain is built from TRBV19 and TRBJ1-1; TRBD1 matches at 8 bases. The specimen was CD4+ T cells from blood buffy coats. The sequence was collected from a human donor in good health. Written as DNA, the CDR3 is TGTGCCAGTAGTGGCTGGGGGACAGGCGAGGCTTTCTTT. This encodes CASSGWGTGEAFF. Based on the CDR3 plus reference TRBV19 and TRBJ1-1, the full variable domain is DGGITQSPKYLFRKEGQNVTLSCEQNLNHDAMYWYRQDPGQGLRLIYYSQIVNDFQKGDIAEGYSVSREKKESFPLTVTSAQKNPTAFYLCASSGWGTGEAFFGQGTRLTVV.